Sequencing of this T cell receptor beta chain was carried out in a study of blood T cell repertoires in COVID-19. At the level of the study: PBMCs, B-cell-depleted T cells, or T cells provided the cDNA or gDNA that made up the material.

This CDR3 is 13 amino acids long. Germline CDR1 and CDR2: SGHVS and FQNEAQ. Unmatched junction bases numbered 3, after V lost 5 bases and J lost 5 bases. Original processing methods: Reference gene primer amplification gave estimated nucleated cell counts. Clones were read by immunoSEQ multiplex PCR, and TCRdb kept only the in-frame ones, dropping some. D and trimming come from the DNA, and the V and J calls and clone size come from that table. The sample has roughly 100,000 clones; around four fifths are singletons. This clonotype originated in a woman older than 75 with acute or convalescent COVID-19. The chain uses TRBV7-8 and TRBJ2-5; 9 nucleotides line up with TRBD1. The sequenced material came from peripheral blood. Written as DNA, the CDR3 is TGTGCCAGCAGCCCTGGACAGGGGGAGACCCAGTACTTC. Residues: CASSPGQGETQYF.